This T cell receptor (beta chain) was identified during a study of blood T cell repertoires in COVID-19. Across the whole study: The study drew acute and convalescent COVID-19 samples from the United States, Italy and Spain. T cells, B-cell-depleted T cells, or PBMCs supplied cDNA or gDNA.

V lost 5 bases to trimming and J lost 5 bases, with 13 bases between them. There are 13 residues in the CDR3. The germline V gene has CDR1 SGHTA and CDR2 FQGTGA. In the original workflow: Using reference gene primer amplification, nucleated cell counts were estimated. Assay: immunoSEQ multiplex PCR; the TCRdb copy retains only in-frame clones and omits some. V, J and clone size were drawn from that table, and D and trimming were deduced from the DNA. The sample carries tens of thousands of clones, around 86% recorded once. The TCR was taken from a human donor in a cohort sampled during active COVID-19. The donor label of this sample is uncertain. The chain is built from TRBV7-3 and TRBJ2-7; weak D call: TRBD1 (5 bases). Sample: peripheral blood. The CDR3 nucleotides are TGTGCCAGCAGCCTGACCCCCAGGGACGAGCAGTACTTC. Protein: CASSLTPRDEQYF.